The entry that follows covers one T cell receptor beta chain sequence. Some clones are missing from TCRdb's copy, which holds only in-frame ones; the method was immunoSEQ multiplex PCR. The table lists under 85,000 clones, approximately 91% of them singletons. This sample was taken from a study of blood T cell repertoires in COVID-19. Germline CDR1 SGHDT, CDR2 YYEEEE. V was cut by 2 bases and J by 0 bases, with 9 bases left in between. This CDR3 region has 15 residues. The receptor was derived from a man between 70 and 80 years old with acute or convalescent COVID-19. The sample consisted of peripheral blood. The chain recombines TRBV5-6 with TRBJ1-5, with D possibly being TRBD1 (6 bases). CDR3 residues: CASSFRGSSNQPQHF. The CDR3 DNA reads as TGTGCCAGCAGCTTCAGGGGATCTAGCAATCAGCCCCAGCATTTT.